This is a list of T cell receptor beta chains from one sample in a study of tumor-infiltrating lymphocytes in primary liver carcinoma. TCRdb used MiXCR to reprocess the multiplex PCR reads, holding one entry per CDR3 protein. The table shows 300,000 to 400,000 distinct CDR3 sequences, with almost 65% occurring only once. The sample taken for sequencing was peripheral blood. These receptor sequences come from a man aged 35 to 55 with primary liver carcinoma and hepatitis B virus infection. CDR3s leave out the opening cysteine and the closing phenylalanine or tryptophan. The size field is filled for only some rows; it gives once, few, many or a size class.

CDR3 protein: ATNRFANTGELF; clone size: few; V gene: TRBV5-1
CDR3 protein: ASSYREKRNTIY; clone size: many; V gene: TRBV6-6
CDR3 protein: ASIQEVHQPQH; clone size: NA; V gene: TRBV4-3
CDR3 protein: ASSLAEAEGIYGYT; clone size: NA; V gene: TRBV5-1
CDR3 protein: ASSREGTKGDTGELF; clone size: few; V gene: TRBV4-1
CDR3 protein: ASSVGRERTDTQY; clone size: few; V gene: TRBV6-1
CDR3 protein: ASSLVRREGFYNEQF; clone size: NA; V gene: TRBV5-1
CDR3 protein: ASSQDRGGEGQPQH; clone size: many; V gene: TRBV4-3
CDR3 protein: ASSLGPLAGTDTQY; clone size: NA; V gene: TRBV5-1
CDR3 protein: ASSSGQRGTYEQY; clone size: once; V gene: TRBV28
CDR3 protein: ASSLQQGEAYEQY; clone size: many; V gene: TRBV11-2
CDR3 protein: ASSQPGQQS; clone size: few; V gene: TRBV6-2/TRBV6-3
CDR3 protein: ASKRQAYYEQY; clone size: many; V gene: TRBV6-1
CDR3 protein: ASNLGRDTDTQY; clone size: NA; V gene: TRBV5-6
CDR3 protein: ASSLEPSGRIEF; clone size: NA; V gene: TRBV11-2
CDR3 protein: ASSSGLAGVKRNEQF; clone size: few; V gene: TRBV14
CDR3 protein: ASSLASTYEQY; clone size: many; V gene: TRBV5-6
CDR3 protein: ASSYSRGSNTGELF; clone size: many; V gene: TRBV6-2/TRBV6-3
CDR3 protein: ASTPPGAQETQY; clone size: NA; V gene: TRBV12-3/TRBV12-4
CDR3 protein: ASSQVHSGSHEQF; clone size: NA; V gene: TRBV14
CDR3 protein: ASSHGGSGFQF; clone size: few; V gene: TRBV14
CDR3 protein: ASRIDRGNSPLH; clone size: NA; V gene: TRBV28
CDR3 protein: ASSPVPRSNQPQH; clone size: NA; V gene: TRBV2
CDR3 protein: ASSFNEDMQY; clone size: NA; V gene: TRBV11-2
CDR3 protein: AWSVQGPPRYNEQF; clone size: NA; V gene: TRBV30
CDR3 protein: ASSQDPGGGSPLH; clone size: many; V gene: TRBV4-1
CDR3 protein: ASSTQGSNTEAF; clone size: many; V gene: TRBV10-2
CDR3 protein: ANSYSQGLSGANVPT; clone size: NA; V gene: TRBV6-5
CDR3 protein: ASSTSEERQY; clone size: few; V gene: TRBV28
CDR3 protein: GSSLVEETQY; clone size: NA; V gene: TRBV11-1
CDR3 protein: ASSPRARELF; clone size: NA; V gene: TRBV11-2
CDR3 protein: ASSHQVEDTQY; clone size: many; V gene: TRBV6-5
CDR3 protein: DSSGTTWRTGELF; clone size: once; V gene: TRBV11-2
CDR3 protein: ASSLRGQSYSYEQY; clone size: NA; V gene: TRBV28
CDR3 protein: ASSGLSSYNEQF; clone size: many; V gene: TRBV12-3/TRBV12-4
CDR3 protein: ASSYPLPGRKEYEQY; clone size: NA; V gene: TRBV6-5
CDR3 protein: ASSPQTSGRGNEQF; clone size: NA; V gene: TRBV6-1
CDR3 protein: ASSLSGARNIQY; clone size: NA; V gene: TRBV28
CDR3 protein: TSSRGQGAREQF; clone size: NA; V gene: TRBV11-1
CDR3 protein: ASSCTGRNSYEQY; clone size: NA; V gene: TRBV6-5
CDR3 protein: ASSLTLTGERNEQY; clone size: NA; V gene: TRBV11-1